This TCR beta chain appears in the sequencing data of a study of T cell responses to AZD1222 COVID-19 vaccine. Study results and limitations: Spike-specific TCR breadth rose after two AZD1222 doses, and depth rose as well. White British donors predominated, females outnumbered males, and clonal diversity was possibly underestimated. Reportedly, close to half of spike-specific TCRs are directed against unmutated variant regions.

Clones were read by immunoSEQ multiplex PCR, and TCRdb kept only the in-frame ones, dropping some. The repertoire has some 170,000 clones, about 89% of them found once; the top ten carry 1.5% to 2%. Comments on this clone: Its specificity is unknown.

The CDR3 is made up of 11 amino acids. CDR1 is MNHEY, CDR2 SVGAGI, per germline. The chain recombines TRBV6-5 with TRBJ1-2; perhaps TRBD1 as D (5 bases). This TCR came from an adult in good health. The sample was peripheral blood, taken on day 0 of AZD1222 vaccination. CDR3 loop: CAVGEGYGYTF. The CDR3 bases are TGTGCAGTAGGGGAAGGCTATGGCTACACCTTC.